This T cell receptor (beta chain) was obtained from a study of blood T cells in healthy people across ages. Study at large: Through template switching, about one barcoded beta molecule was captured per two T cells, as measured in model experiments. Overall study findings and caveats: It was not possible, with unsorted PBMCs, to conclusively compare naive and antigen-experienced cells.

The V end was cut by 1 base, the J end by 7 bases, with 17 bases between. The germline V gene has CDR1 SQVTM and CDR2 ANQGSEA. The CDR3 runs to 14 residues. Isolation yielded PBMCs, at least 6 million per sample, in every case. Primed by a sample-barcoded 5' primer and a J-beta primer mix, a second PCR proceeded for 7 to 11 cycles. Sequencing yielded, for each sample, at least 2.5 million paired-end reads carrying CDR3. A single record per CDR3 protein comes from TCRdb applying MiXCR to the 5' RACE reads. The sample lists some 1.5 million distinct CDR3 sequences; about 28% were seen once. To note about this clonotype: Its antigen is currently unknown. A much larger clone is a single base away; this may be a read error.

The V and J genes are TRBV29-1 and TRBJ2-7; D might be TRBD1 (5 bases). The clonotype was recovered from a woman aged 25 to 39 in good health. The sequenced sample was blood. The CDR3 region is CSVEVRIAGAEQYF. CDR3 bases: TGCAGCGTTGAAGTAAGAATAGCTGGGGCTGAGCAGTACTTC.